This T cell receptor (beta chain) derives from a study of B cell selection in AIRE deficiency. Germline V gene lookup returns CDR1 SGHNT and CDR2 YYREEE (reference sequence). The CDR3 is made up of 16 amino acids. V was trimmed by 2 bases and J by 4 bases, leaving 15 bases between them. Regarding the study as a whole: Roughly 31% of healthy-shared Treg TCRbeta sequences appeared in patient Tconv cells. Healthy donors alone shared 30% to 35% of around 3,700 Treg sequences; patients alone approximately 9%. Shorter CDR3s marked shared Treg sequences, biased toward few non-templated insertions.

Original handling: Patients' Tregs yielded 5.4x10^4 or so distinct TCRbeta sequences; donors' some 1x10^5. The repertoire was sequenced with immunoSEQ multiplex PCR; TCRdb's copy has only in-frame clones and lacks some. V and J calls plus clone size are reproduced from that table; the DNA served to infer D and trimming. The profile shows 20,000 to 30,000 clones, approximately 92% of them singletons. On this clone itself: As yet, its antigen is unknown.

The regulatory T cell sort gate was CD4+CD25hiCD127low/negative. This TCR was sampled from a human donor in good health. Sequencing used CD4+CD25+ Tregs sorted from PBMCs. J is TRBJ2-2 and V is TRBV5-4, with D possibly matching TRBD2 (6 bases). CDR3 region: CASSLNGGGTTGELFF. CDR3 nucleotide sequence: TGTGCCAGCAGCTTAAACGGGGGTGGGACCACCGGGGAGCTGTTTTTT.